This T cell receptor (beta chain) appears in the sequencing data of a study of human T cells and chemical hapten exposure. The germline CDR1 and CDR2 sequences are SGHVS and FNYEAQ. This CDR3 comprises 12 residues. V lost 5 bases to trimming and J lost 8 bases, with 12 bases between them. This clonotype was observed at least ten times. TCRdb re-derived calls from the RACE reads in MiXCR, one entry per CDR3 protein. The sample contains some 90,000 distinct CDR3 sequences, 7.5% to 9.5% of which appear only once. Noted time point: pre-sensitization, week 0. Sample treatment: therapeutic diphenylcyclopropenone sensitization with weekly scalp DPC. Donors, patients with alopecia ranging from 18 to 70 years old and judged suitable for DPC, provided samples.

The TCR originated in a man aged 35-49 years with alopecia areata. Some clones in this sample may be carry-over from other donors' samples. The chain combines TRBV7-6 with TRBJ1-1; D is uncertain. The sequencing used whole blood, collected in connection with sensitization to the hapten diphenylcyclopropenone (DPC). The DNA for the CDR3 is TGTGCCAGCAGCCGGACGACGGCGGAAGCTTTCTTT. Its translation: CASSRTTAEAFF. Filled out from reference TRBV7-6 and TRBJ1-1, the complete variable domain reads GAGVSQSPRYKVTKRGQDVALRCDPISGHVSLYWYRQALGQGPEFLTYFNYEAQQDKSGLPNDRFSAERPEGSISTLTIQRTEQRDSAMYRCASSRTTAEAFFGQGTRLTVV.